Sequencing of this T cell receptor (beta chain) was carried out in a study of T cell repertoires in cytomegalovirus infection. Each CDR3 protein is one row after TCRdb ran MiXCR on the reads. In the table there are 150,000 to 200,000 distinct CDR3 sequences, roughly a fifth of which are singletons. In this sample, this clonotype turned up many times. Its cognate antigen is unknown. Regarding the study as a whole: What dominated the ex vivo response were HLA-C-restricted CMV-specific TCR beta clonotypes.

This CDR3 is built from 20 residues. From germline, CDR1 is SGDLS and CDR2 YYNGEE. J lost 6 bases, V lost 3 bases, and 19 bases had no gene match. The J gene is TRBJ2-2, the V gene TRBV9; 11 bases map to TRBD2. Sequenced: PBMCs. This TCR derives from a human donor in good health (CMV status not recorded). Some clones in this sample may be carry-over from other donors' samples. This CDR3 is CASSDTYRGSGRAKPGELFF. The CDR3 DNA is TGTGCCAGCAGCGATACCTACCGTGGTAGCGGGAGGGCCAAACCCGGGGAGCTGTTTTTT.